This TCR beta chain was obtained from a study of cytomegalovirus exposure and HLA in healthy donors. PCR amplification relied on 60 Vbeta primers (plus 13 Jbeta primers). TCRdb's table, derived via immunoSEQ multiplex PCR, lists solely in-frame clones and lacks some. The sample shows roughly 78,000 clones, 55% to 75% of them seen only once. This clone was found a few times. From germline, CDR1 is SGHNT and CDR2 YYREEE (reference sequence). CDR3 length: 14 residues. Between the trimmed V and J ends, which lost 4 bases and 6 bases, there was a span of 16 bases. The gene calls are TRBV5-4 and TRBJ1-1; D remains ambiguous. The TCR comes from a man younger than 45 in good health and CMV-seropositive. The sequencing input was PBMCs. The CDR3 sequence: CASSRSDLRAEAFF. The CDR3 bases are TGTGCCAGCAGCAGATCGGACCTGCGGGCTGAAGCTTTCTTT.